This entry concerns a single T cell receptor (beta chain). What it binds is unknown. Assay used: immunoSEQ multiplex PCR; TCRdb lists only in-frame clones, some missing. The sample lists about 81,000 clones, 80% to 90% occurring once. This sample is drawn from a study of T cell responses to AZD1222 COVID-19 vaccine. Notes on the study in general: Unmutated regions of variants are reportedly targeted by nearly half of spike-specific TCRs. Among the donors, most were white British and more were female, and clonal diversity was possibly underestimated.

V lost 2 bases to trimming and J lost 3 bases, with 7 bases between them. Per the germline V gene, CDR1 is MNHEY and CDR2 is SVGAGI. CDR3 length: 13 residues. The material was peripheral blood, obtained 28 days after the second AZD1222 dose. The clonotype originates from an adult who received the AZD1222 COVID-19 vaccine. This chain uses TRBV6-5 with TRBJ1-1; D gene unclear. The DNA for the CDR3 is TGTGCCAGCAGTTACATAGGAGACACTGAAGCTTTCTTT. Translated, it gives CASSYIGDTEAFF.